Below, 13 T cell receptor beta chains from the same sample are listed, as sequenced in a study of CD8+ T cells in alopecia areata. Described treatment: oral pan-JAK inhibitor, 5-10 mg twice daily. cDNA prepared by RNA extraction and subsequent reverse transcription served as the template for sequencing. Some clones are missing from TCRdb's copy, which holds only in-frame ones; the method was immunoSEQ multiplex PCR. The sample includes 150,000 to 200,000 clones, around 49% seen only once; the top ten take 10%. The sequencing used CD8+ T cells sorted from blood, collected around week 54, from a patient treated with tofacitinib. Source of these receptors: a human donor with alopecia areata.

This clone was seen a few times. This chain connects TRBV29-1 to TRBJ2-7; no clear D gene. CDR3 length: 13 residues. Trimming stripped 4 bases from V and 0 bases from J, with 10 bases between. The germline gives CDR1 SQVTM, CDR2 ANQGSEA. The CDR3 sequence is CSVVAWNSYEQYF. Written as DNA, the CDR3 is TGCAGCGTTGTTGCCTGGAACTCCTACGAGCAGTACTTC.

This clone appeared a few times. The chain has TRBV29-1 and TRBJ2-3, with D hard to call. The CDR3 extends over 15 amino acids. V lost 3 bases to trimming and J lost 0 bases, with 13 bases between them. Germline assignment: CDR1 SQVTM and CDR2 ANQGSEA. In nucleotides, the CDR3 is TGCAGCGTTGAGGGTGAAACCGCTAGCACAGATACGCAGTATTTT. It yields the protein CSVEGETASTDTQYF.

The rearrangement links TRBV15 to TRBJ2-7; D uncertain. This CDR3 region has 14 residues. The germline V and J ends were trimmed by 3 bases and 4 bases, with 13 bases remaining between them. Per germline, CDR1 LNHNV and CDR2 YYDKDF (reference sequence). The CDR3 sequence: CATSRTERPYEQYF. CDR3 coding DNA: TGTGCCACCAGCAGGACTGAGAGACCTTACGAGCAGTACTTC.

The chain links TRBV9 to TRBJ2-7; TRBD1 matches at 9 bases. In germline, CDR1 is SGDLS, CDR2 YYNGEE. The length of the CDR3 is 16 residues. V was pared by 3 bases and J by 1 base, with 8 bases of the junction left unmatched. The CDR3 region is CASSATGTGFSYEQYF. The CDR3 DNA follows: TGTGCCAGCAGCGCAACCGGGACAGGGTTTTCCTACGAGCAGTACTTC.

This rearrangement joins TRBV6-5 to TRBJ1-6, with no clear D. Trimming removed 3 bases from V and 5 bases from J, with 8 bases in between. Per the germline V gene, CDR1 is MNHEY and CDR2 is SVGAGI. This CDR3 is built from 14 residues. In DNA, the CDR3 is TGTGCCAGCAGTTATCACAGAGATAATTCACCCCTCCACTTT. It specifies CASSYHRDNSPLHF.

The chain is built from TRBV7-6 and TRBJ2-3, with D tentatively TRBD1 (6 bases). Trimming took 1 base from V and 2 from J, leaving 7 bases between them. This CDR3 has 14 residues. CDR1 and CDR2 from the germline V gene are SGHVS and FNYEAQ. CDR3 loop: CASSLGDITDTQYF. CDR3 nucleotide sequence: TGTGCCAGCAGCTTAGGGGACATCACAGATACGCAGTATTTT.

The gene calls are TRBV30 and TRBJ1-1; D uncertain. The V end was cut by 4 bases, the J end by 0 bases, with 6 bases between. CDR3 size: 12 residues. Germline lookup yields CDR1 GTSNPN and CDR2 SVGIG (reference sequence). The CDR3, as DNA: TGTGCCTGGACCTTCTTGAACACTGAAGCTTTCTTT. This encodes CAWTFLNTEAFF.

V is TRBV11-2 and J is TRBJ1-5, with D possibly TRBD1 on 5 matching bases. The V end was cut by 0 bases, the J end by 6 bases, with 9 bases between. The germline V gene encodes CDR1 SGHAT and CDR2 FQNNGV. The CDR3 sequence is 14 residues long. The CDR3 nucleotides are TGTGCCAGCAGCTTAGATGGCGGGGCTCAGCCCCAGCATTTT. Protein product: CASSLDGGAQPQHF.

This clone has just a few counts. The V gene is TRBV21-1, the J gene TRBJ2-5; TRBD2, the table's D call, was not compared with the DNA. TRBV21-1 is a listed pseudogene. CDR3 length equals 16 residues. CDR3 nucleotides: TGTGCCAGCAGCAAAAGGGAGCGGGGGGACCAAGAGACCCAGTACTTC. Translated: CASSKRERGDQETQYF.

The chain links TRBV15 to TRBJ2-7; 9 bases line up with TRBD1. The trim removed 4 bases at V and 4 bases at J, leaving 2 bases unmatched. The CDR3 extends over 13 amino acids. CDR1 is LNHNV and CDR2 is YYDKDF in the germline V gene (reference sequence). The CDR3 DNA sequence: TGTGCCACCAGCATAGACAGGGGGTACGAGCAGTACTTC. Protein: CATSIDRGYEQYF.

The V call is TRBV6-5, the J call TRBJ2-7; 10 positions agree with TRBD1. Germline CDR1 is MNHEY and CDR2 is SVGAGI. The V and J ends lost 6 bases and 3 bases, in that order; junction bases with no gene match: 8. This CDR3 comprises 15 residues. This CDR3 is CASSPIGQGGYEQYF. In DNA form, the CDR3 reads TGTGCCAGCAGCCCCATAGGACAGGGGGGCTACGAGCAGTACTTC.

This chain connects TRBV5-6 to TRBJ2-5, with 8 bases matching TRBD1. In germline, CDR1 is SGHDT, CDR2 YYEEEE. V lost 1 base and J lost 2; bases outside the gene matches: 13. The CDR3 length is 18 residues. The CDR3 DNA is TGTGCCAGCAGCTTGTTGGTTGTTACCGGGACAGGACAAGAGACCCAGTACTTC. Protein product: CASSLLVVTGTGQETQYF.

The chain links TRBV27 to TRBJ1-2; 10 bases fit TRBD1. V was pared by 0 bases and J by 1 base, with 5 bases of the junction left unmatched. From germline, CDR1 is MNHEY and CDR2 SMNVEV (reference sequence). The CDR3 consists of 17 residues. Here the CDR3 DNA reads TGTGCCAGCAGTTTATCGGGACAGGGGCCGTATAACTATGGCTACACCTTC. This translates into CASSLSGQGPYNYGYTF.